The entry below gives a single T cell receptor (beta chain) sequence along with its context. One end of the junction varies from germline; a read error may be responsible. The entry originates in a study of blood T cell repertoires in COVID-19. About the study: Sites across the United States, Italy and Spain contributed samples from acute and convalescent COVID-19.

The CDR3 totals 16 residues. Germline CDR1 reads MNHEY; CDR2 reads SVGEGT. Some clones are missing from TCRdb's copy, which holds only in-frame ones; the method was immunoSEQ multiplex PCR. The top ten clones hold around 7.9% of a sample with roughly 250,000 clones, over 70% of them seen once. The chain couples TRBV6-2 or TRBV6-3 to TRBJ2-7; a possible D gene is TRBD1 (6 bases). The sequencing sample was made of peripheral blood. The clonotype originates from a man in his forties with active or convalescent COVID-19. DNA of the CDR3: TGTGCCAGCAGTTACTCGATAAGGGGACAATCCTACGAGCAGTGCTTC. Translation: CASSYSIRGQSYEQCF.